A selection of T cell receptor beta chains follows, all from one sample in a study of CD8 T cells in Susac syndrome. TCRdb analysed the immunoSEQ multiplex PCR reads with MiXCR anew, one entry per CDR3 protein. The profile shows 75,000 to 100,000 distinct CDR3 sequences, around 93% of them singletons. Sequenced input: CD8+ T cells from PBMCs. Receptors originate from a human donor with Susac syndrome. Each CDR3 is given with its conserved first and last residue. The D gene is left open where the match is weak. Part of the rows lack a size; the others show once, few, many or a class for expanded clones.

DNA,CDR3,D,V,J,length,size
TGCGCCAGCAGCCCAGACAGGGACGCCTACAATGAGCAGTTCTTC,CASSPDRDAYNEQFF,TRBD1,TRBV4-1,TRBJ2-1,15,.
TGCGCCAGCAGCCTGTCCCCGGAGCTCTCCTACAATGAGCAGTTCTTC,CASSLSPELSYNEQFF,.,TRBV4-1,TRBJ2-1,16,.
TGTGCCAGCAGTCTTACAGAGTTTGAAGCTTTCTTT,CASSLTEFEAFF,.,TRBV12-3/TRBV12-4,TRBJ1-1,12,.
TGTGCCACCACCTATTACAATGAGCAGTTCTTC,CATTYYNEQFF,.,TRBV12-3/TRBV12-4,TRBJ2-1,11,.
TGTGCCAGCATCGACTGGGTGGAGGCCTACGAGCAGTACTTC,CASIDWVEAYEQYF,.,TRBV6-1,TRBJ2-7,14,.
TGTGCCAGCAGCGTAGATGGAAGCCGCGAGCAGTACTTC,CASSVDGSREQYF,.,TRBV9,TRBJ2-7,13,.
TGCAGTGCTTCGGCCACAGGATATGGCTACACCTTC,CSASATGYGYTF,.,TRBV20-1,TRBJ1-2,12,.
TGTGCCTGGAGAGCCACTAGCCCTATACACAATGAGCAGTTCTTC,CAWRATSPIHNEQFF,.,TRBV30,TRBJ2-1,15,.
TGTGCCAGCAGCCTTGGACTCCCGAATGAGCAGTTCTTC,CASSLGLPNEQFF,.,TRBV4-2,TRBJ2-1,13,.
TGTGCCAGCAGTGCAGAGGAAAGGCCTTTGGATACGCAGTATTTT,CASSAEERPLDTQYF,.,TRBV2,TRBJ2-3,15,.
TGTGCCAGCAGCGTAGAAGGGAGTCATCAGCCCCAGCATTTT,CASSVEGSHQPQHF,.,TRBV9,TRBJ1-5,14,.
TGCAGTGCTAGAGATGAGGGGACAAGCTACAATGAGCAGTTCTTC,CSARDEGTSYNEQFF,.,TRBV20-1,TRBJ2-1,15,.
TGTGCCTGGAGTGTAATCAGTCCGTACGAGCAGTACTTC,CAWSVISPYEQYF,.,TRBV30,TRBJ2-7,13,.
TGTGCCTGGAGCGTCGGACAGGGGGCCTACGAGCAGTACTTC,CAWSVGQGAYEQYF,TRBD1,TRBV30,TRBJ2-7,14,.
TGCAGCGTTGAAGATACAGGGACAGGGGGGAACTATGGCTACACCTTC,CSVEDTGTGGNYGYTF,TRBD1,TRBV29-1,TRBJ1-2,16,.
TGTGCCATCAGGGGGCCCACCGGGGAGCTGTTTTTT,CAIRGPTGELFF,.,TRBV10-3,TRBJ2-2,12,.
TGTGCCAGCAGCGATAGTGGGGGGTCCTACAATGAGCAGTTCTTC,CASSDSGGSYNEQFF,.,TRBV9,TRBJ2-1,15,.
TGCGCCAGCAGCCAAGCCGTAGCGGGAGTGGTTTACAATGAGCAGTTCTTC,CASSQAVAGVVYNEQFF,TRBD2,TRBV4-3,TRBJ2-1,17,.
TGTGCCAGCAGCCCCTGGTTGCCCCAAGAGACCCAGTACTTC,CASSPWLPQETQYF,.,TRBV7-2,TRBJ2-5,14,.
TGTGCCAGCAGTTCGACAGGGGGCGCGGAAAAACTGTTTTTT,CASSSTGGAEKLFF,TRBD1,TRBV28,TRBJ1-4,14,.
TGCGCCAGCAGCTCAAGCCCGGAGGGACCCTACGAGCAGTACTTC,CASSSSPEGPYEQYF,.,TRBV4-1,TRBJ2-7,15,.
TGTGCCAGCAGCCTATGGGTCCTAGCGGGCAGTGAGCAGTTCTTC,CASSLWVLAGSEQFF,TRBD2,TRBV7-8,TRBJ2-1,15,.
TGTGCCAGCAGTGATCGCCCGAACACCGGGGAGCTGTTTTTT,CASSDRPNTGELFF,.,TRBV13,TRBJ2-2,14,once
TGCAGCGCTTGGACAGGGGAAGGGTTTGGCTACACCTTC,CSAWTGEGFGYTF,TRBD1,TRBV29-1,TRBJ1-2,13,.
TGCAGCGTTGTAGTGGGGAACGAGCAGTACTTC,CSVVVGNEQYF,.,TRBV29-1,TRBJ2-7,11,.
TGTGCCAGCAGTTCGGCCAGCTCTGGGGCCAACGTCCTGACTTTC,CASSSASSGANVLTF,.,TRBV27,TRBJ2-6,15,.
TGTGCCAGTAGTTTCGGTTTTAACACCGGGGAGCTGTTTTTT,CASSFGFNTGELFF,.,TRBV19,TRBJ2-2,14,.
TGTGCCAGCAGTTTCGGGACTAGCGGGACCGGGGAGCTGTTTTTT,CASSFGTSGTGELFF,TRBD2,TRBV27,TRBJ2-2,15,.
TGTGCCAGCACGCTCGACAAGAACTATGGCTACACCTTC,CASTLDKNYGYTF,.,TRBV12-3/TRBV12-4,TRBJ1-2,13,.
TGTGCCAGCAGCTCCCCCCCCATGAACACTGAAGCTTTCTTT,CASSSPPMNTEAFF,.,TRBV11-2,TRBJ1-1,14,.
TGTGCCAGCAGGGGGGGGGACTTGTACAATGAGCAGTTCTTC,CASRGGDLYNEQFF,TRBD2,TRBV27,TRBJ2-1,14,.
TGTGCCAGCAGTTTAAGGGGGACGAACACTGAAGCTTTCTTT,CASSLRGTNTEAFF,.,TRBV27,TRBJ1-1,14,.
TGTGCCAGCAGGGACAGTGGCTATGGCTACACCTTC,CASRDSGYGYTF,.,TRBV6-5,TRBJ1-2,12,.
TGTGCCAGCAGCGACAGGGTAGGGACTGAAGCTTTCTTT,CASSDRVGTEAFF,TRBD1,TRBV12-3/TRBV12-4,TRBJ1-1,13,.
.,CASSKVGEGADTEAFF,.,TRBV21-1,TRBJ1-1,16,.
TGTGCCAGCAACGCCGACCCAAGCTCCTACAATGAGCAGTTCTTC,CASNADPSSYNEQFF,.,TRBV12-3/TRBV12-4,TRBJ2-1,15,.
TGCAGTGCTAGGGTTACAGATAACACTGAAGCTTTCTTT,CSARVTDNTEAFF,.,TRBV20-1,TRBJ1-1,13,.
TGTGCCTGGAGTGTATACGGGACTGAAGCTTTCTTT,CAWSVYGTEAFF,.,TRBV30,TRBJ1-1,12,.
TGTGCCAGCAGCGGGACTAGCGCCACAGATACGCAGTATTTT,CASSGTSATDTQYF,TRBD2,TRBV3-1,TRBJ2-3,14,once
TGTGCCAGCAGCTTTGGCGGGACAGCACAAGCTTTCTTT,CASSFGGTAQAFF,TRBD1,TRBV5-6,TRBJ1-1,13,.
TGTGCCAGTAGTATCCGCCCGAACACTGAAGCTTTCTTT,CASSIRPNTEAFF,.,TRBV19,TRBJ1-1,13,.
TGTGCCAGCAGCCCCGGACAGGGAGTCTACGAGCAGTACTTC,CASSPGQGVYEQYF,TRBD1,TRBV7-9,TRBJ2-7,14,.
TGTGCCAGCAGTGTCCGGTGGGAGACCCAGTACTTC,CASSVRWETQYF,.,TRBV6-5,TRBJ2-5,12,.
TGTGCCAGCAGCCCGTTTCAATCCGGGACCCAGTACTTC,CASSPFQSGTQYF,.,TRBV5-4,TRBJ2-5,13,.
TGTGCCAGCAGTTCCCGGGGGAGGGGCAATGAGCAGTTCTTC,CASSSRGRGNEQFF,TRBD2,TRBV27,TRBJ2-1,14,.
TGTGCCAGCAGCTCGGGACAGGCCGGCGAGCAGTACTTC,CASSSGQAGEQYF,TRBD1,TRBV11-1,TRBJ2-7,13,.
TGTGCCAGCAGTGACGGAGCCCTAGCGGGAGGGTCCTACAATGAGCAGTTCTTC,CASSDGALAGGSYNEQFF,TRBD2,TRBV2,TRBJ2-1,18,.
TGTGCCAGCAGCTTGGGGGGTGCAGATACGCAGTATTTT,CASSLGGADTQYF,.,TRBV5-6,TRBJ2-3,13,.
TGTGCCAGCAGCCGGACGTCAGGGAGAACCCGAGATACGCAGTATTTT,CASSRTSGRTRDTQYF,.,TRBV27,TRBJ2-3,16,.
TGTGCCAGCAGCTTAGCGGACACAGATACGCAGTATTTT,CASSLADTDTQYF,.,TRBV7-6,TRBJ2-3,13,few
TGTGCCAGCGGACCGTACAGGGGCCATGGCTACACCTTC,CASGPYRGHGYTF,TRBD1,TRBV27,TRBJ1-2,13,.
TGTGCCAGCAGCCAAGATGGGACAACCAACTACGAGCAGTACTTC,CASSQDGTTNYEQYF,.,TRBV4-2,TRBJ2-7,15,once
TGTGCCAGCAGTTTGACAGTCATGAACACTGAAGCTTTCTTT,CASSLTVMNTEAFF,.,TRBV28,TRBJ1-1,14,.
TGTGCCAGCAGCCCACTAGGAGGGTTATCCTACAATGAGCAGTTCTTC,CASSPLGGLSYNEQFF,.,TRBV7-9,TRBJ2-1,16,.
TGCGCCAGCAGCCTGCTGGTACAGGGAGACACTGAAGCTTTCTTT,CASSLLVQGDTEAFF,.,TRBV4-1,TRBJ1-1,15,.